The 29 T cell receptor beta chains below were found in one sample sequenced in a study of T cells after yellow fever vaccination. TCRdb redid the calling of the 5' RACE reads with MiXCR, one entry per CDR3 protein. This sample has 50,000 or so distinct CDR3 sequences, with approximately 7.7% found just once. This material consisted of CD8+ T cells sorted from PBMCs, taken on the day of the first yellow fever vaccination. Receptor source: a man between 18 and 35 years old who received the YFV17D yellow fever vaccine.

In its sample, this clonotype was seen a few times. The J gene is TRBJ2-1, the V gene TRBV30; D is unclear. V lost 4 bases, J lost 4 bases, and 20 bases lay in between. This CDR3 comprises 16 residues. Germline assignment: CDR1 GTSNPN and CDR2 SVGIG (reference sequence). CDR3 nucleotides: TGTGCCTGGACCATAGCCGGGTCCCCGGATTACAATGAGCAGTTCTTC. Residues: CAWTIAGSPDYNEQFF.

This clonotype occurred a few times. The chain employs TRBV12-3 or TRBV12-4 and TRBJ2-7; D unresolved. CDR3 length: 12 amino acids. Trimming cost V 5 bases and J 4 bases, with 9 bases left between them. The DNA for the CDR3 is TGTGCCAGCAGTCGAATCCTTTACGAGCAGTACTTC. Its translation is CASSRILYEQYF.

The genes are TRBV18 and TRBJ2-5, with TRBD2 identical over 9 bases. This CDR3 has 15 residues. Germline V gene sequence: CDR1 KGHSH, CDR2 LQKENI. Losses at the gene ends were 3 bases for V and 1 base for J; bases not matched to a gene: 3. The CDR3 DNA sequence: TGTGCCAGCTCACCGCGGACTAGCGCCCAAGAGACCCAGTACTTC. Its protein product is CASSPRTSAQETQYF.

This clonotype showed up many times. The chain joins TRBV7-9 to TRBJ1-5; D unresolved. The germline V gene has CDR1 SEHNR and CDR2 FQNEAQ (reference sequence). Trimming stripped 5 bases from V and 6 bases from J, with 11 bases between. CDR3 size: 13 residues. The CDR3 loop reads CASSKKERQPQHF. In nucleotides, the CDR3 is TGTGCCAGCAGCAAAAAGGAGCGTCAGCCCCAGCATTTT.

This chain's CDR3 is CASSLSTATNEKLFF. For the CDR3, the DNA is TGTGCCAGCAGCCTTTCGACAGCAACTAATGAAAAACTGTTTTTT. The V gene is TRBV5-6, the J gene TRBJ1-4, with D tentatively TRBD1 (5 bases). Germline CDR1 is SGHDT and CDR2 is YYEEEE. V was cut by 4 bases and J by 0 bases, with 10 bases left in between. The CDR3 spans 15 residues.

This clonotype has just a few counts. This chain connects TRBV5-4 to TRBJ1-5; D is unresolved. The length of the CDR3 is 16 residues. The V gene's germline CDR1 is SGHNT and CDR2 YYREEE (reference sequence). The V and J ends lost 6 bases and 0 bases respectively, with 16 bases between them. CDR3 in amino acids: CASTRGADYSNQPQHF. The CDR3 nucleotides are TGTGCCAGCACCCGAGGCGCCGATTATAGCAATCAGCCCCAGCATTTT.

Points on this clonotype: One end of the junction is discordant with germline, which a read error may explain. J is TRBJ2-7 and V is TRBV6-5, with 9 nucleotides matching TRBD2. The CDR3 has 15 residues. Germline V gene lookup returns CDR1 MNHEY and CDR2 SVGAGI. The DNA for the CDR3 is TGTACCAGCAGTTATCGAGCGGGGGGTCTTTACGAGCAGTACTTC. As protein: CTSSYRAGGLYEQYF.

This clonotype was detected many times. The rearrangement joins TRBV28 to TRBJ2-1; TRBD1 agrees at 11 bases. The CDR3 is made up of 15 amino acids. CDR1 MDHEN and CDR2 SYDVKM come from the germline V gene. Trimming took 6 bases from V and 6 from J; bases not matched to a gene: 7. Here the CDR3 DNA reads TGTGCCAGCAGGTTCACCGGGACAGGGGGCAATGAGCAGTTCTTC. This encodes CASRFTGTGGNEQFF.

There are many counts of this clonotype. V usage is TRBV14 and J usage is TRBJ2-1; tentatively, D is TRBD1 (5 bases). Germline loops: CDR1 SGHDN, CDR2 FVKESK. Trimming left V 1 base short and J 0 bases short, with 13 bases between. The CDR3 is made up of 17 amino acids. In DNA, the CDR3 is TGTGCCAGCAGCCAAGTCGTCAGGGAAAGCTCCTACAATGAGCAGTTCTTC. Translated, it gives CASSQVVRESSYNEQFF. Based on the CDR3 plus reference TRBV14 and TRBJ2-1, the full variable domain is EAGVTQFPSHSVIEKGQTVTLRCDPISGHDNLYWYRRVMGKEIKFLLHFVKESKQDESGMPNNRFLAERTGGTYSTLKVQPAELEDSGVYFCASSQVVRESSYNEQFFGPGTRLTVL.

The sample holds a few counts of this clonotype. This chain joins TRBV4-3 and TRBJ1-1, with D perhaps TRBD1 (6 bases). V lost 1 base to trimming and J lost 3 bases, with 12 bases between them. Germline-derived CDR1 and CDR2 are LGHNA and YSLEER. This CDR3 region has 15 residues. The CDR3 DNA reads TGCGCCAGCAGCCAAGCAGGCCAGGGGTACACTGAAGCTTTCTTT. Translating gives CASSQAGQGYTEAFF.

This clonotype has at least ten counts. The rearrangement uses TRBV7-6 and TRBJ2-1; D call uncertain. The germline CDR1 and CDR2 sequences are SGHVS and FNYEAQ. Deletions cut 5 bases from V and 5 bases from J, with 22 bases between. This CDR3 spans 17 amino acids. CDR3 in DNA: TGTGCCAGCAGCCAATATCCTTGGATGGACCGAGACAATGAGCAGTTCTTC. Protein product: CASSQYPWMDRDNEQFF. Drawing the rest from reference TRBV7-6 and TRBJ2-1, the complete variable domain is GAGVSQSPRYKVTKRGQDVALRCDPISGHVSLYWYRQALGQGPEFLTYFNYEAQQDKSGLPNDRFSAERPEGSISTLTIQRTEQRDSAMYRCASSQYPWMDRDNEQFFGPGTRLTVL.

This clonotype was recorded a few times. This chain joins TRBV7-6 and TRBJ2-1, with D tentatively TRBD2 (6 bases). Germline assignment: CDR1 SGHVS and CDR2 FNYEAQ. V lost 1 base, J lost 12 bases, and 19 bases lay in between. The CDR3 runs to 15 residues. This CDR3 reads CASSLERGGLDRQFF. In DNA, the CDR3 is TGTGCCAGCAGCTTAGAAAGAGGAGGGCTTGACCGGCAGTTCTTC.

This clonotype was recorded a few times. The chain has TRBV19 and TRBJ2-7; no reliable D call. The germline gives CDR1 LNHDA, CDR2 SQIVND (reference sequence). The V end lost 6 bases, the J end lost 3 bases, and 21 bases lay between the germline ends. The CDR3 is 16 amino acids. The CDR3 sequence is CASSDPGWDSSYEQYF. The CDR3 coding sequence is TGTGCCAGTAGCGATCCCGGGTGGGATAGCAGCTACGAGCAGTACTTC. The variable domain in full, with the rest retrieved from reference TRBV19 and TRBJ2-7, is DGGITQSPKYLFRKEGQNVTLSCEQNLNHDAMYWYRQDPGQGLRLIYYSQIVNDFQKGDIAEGYSVSREKKESFPLTVTSAQKNPTAFYLCASSDPGWDSSYEQYFGPGTRLTVT.

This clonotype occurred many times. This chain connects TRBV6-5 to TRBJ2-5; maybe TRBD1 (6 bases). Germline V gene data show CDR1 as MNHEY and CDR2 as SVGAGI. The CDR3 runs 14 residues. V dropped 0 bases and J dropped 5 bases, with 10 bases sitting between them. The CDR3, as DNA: TGTGCCAGCAGTTACTCAGGGGGATCGGAGACCCAGTACTTC. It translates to CASSYSGGSETQYF.

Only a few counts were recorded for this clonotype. The chain's CDR3 is CASSDPRTGGHEQYF. DNA of the CDR3: TGTGCCAGCAGCGATCCCAGGACAGGGGGCCACGAGCAGTACTTC. This rearrangement joins TRBV7-9 to TRBJ2-7; 11 nucleotides line up with TRBD1. With 5 bases clipped from V and 5 bases from J, the junction kept 8 bases outside the gene matches. The CDR3 is 15 amino acids. CDR1 and CDR2 (germline): SEHNR, FQNEAQ (reference sequence).

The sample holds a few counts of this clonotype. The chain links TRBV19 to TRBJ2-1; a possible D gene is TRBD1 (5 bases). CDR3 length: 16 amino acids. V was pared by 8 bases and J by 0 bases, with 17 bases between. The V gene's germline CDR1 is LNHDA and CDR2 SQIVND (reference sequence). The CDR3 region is CASGLGAASSYNEQFF. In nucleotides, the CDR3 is TGTGCCAGTGGTTTAGGGGCAGCGAGCTCCTACAATGAGCAGTTCTTC. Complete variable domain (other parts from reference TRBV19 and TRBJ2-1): DGGITQSPKYLFRKEGQNVTLSCEQNLNHDAMYWYRQDPGQGLRLIYYSQIVNDFQKGDIAEGYSVSREKKESFPLTVTSAQKNPTAFYLCASGLGAASSYNEQFFGPGTRLTVL.

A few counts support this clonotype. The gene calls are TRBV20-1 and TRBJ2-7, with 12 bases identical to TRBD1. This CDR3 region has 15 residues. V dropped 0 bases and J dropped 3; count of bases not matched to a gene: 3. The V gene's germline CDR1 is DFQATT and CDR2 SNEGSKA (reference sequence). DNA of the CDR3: TGCAGTGCTAGAGATGGGACAGGGGGCTACTACGAGCAGTACTTC. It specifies CSARDGTGGYYEQYF.

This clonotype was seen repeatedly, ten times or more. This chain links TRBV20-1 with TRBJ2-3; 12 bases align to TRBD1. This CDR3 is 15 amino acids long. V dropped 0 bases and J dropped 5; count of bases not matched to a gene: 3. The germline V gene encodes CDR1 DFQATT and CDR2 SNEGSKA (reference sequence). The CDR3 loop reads CSARDGTGGKDTQYF. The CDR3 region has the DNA TGCAGTGCTAGAGATGGGACAGGGGGCAAAGATACGCAGTATTTT.

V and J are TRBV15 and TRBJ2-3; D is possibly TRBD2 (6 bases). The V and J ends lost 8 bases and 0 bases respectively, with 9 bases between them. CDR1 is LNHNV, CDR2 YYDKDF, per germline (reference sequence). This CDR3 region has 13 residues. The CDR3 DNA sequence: TGTGCCACCGGCGCGGGGAGCACAGATACGCAGTATTTT. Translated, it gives CATGAGSTDTQYF.

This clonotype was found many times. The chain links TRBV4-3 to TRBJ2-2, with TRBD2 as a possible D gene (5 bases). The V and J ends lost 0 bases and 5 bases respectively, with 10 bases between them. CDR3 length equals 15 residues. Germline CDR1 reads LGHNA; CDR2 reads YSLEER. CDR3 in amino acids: CASSQDTGWTGELFF. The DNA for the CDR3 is TGCGCCAGCAGCCAAGATACGGGGTGGACCGGGGAGCTGTTTTTT.

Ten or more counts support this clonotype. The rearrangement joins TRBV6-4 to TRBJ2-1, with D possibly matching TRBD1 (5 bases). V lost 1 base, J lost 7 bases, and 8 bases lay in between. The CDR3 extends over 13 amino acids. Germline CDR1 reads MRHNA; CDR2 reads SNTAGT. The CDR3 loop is CASSDWSGNEQFF. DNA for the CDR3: TGTGCCAGCAGTGACTGGTCAGGGAATGAGCAGTTCTTC.

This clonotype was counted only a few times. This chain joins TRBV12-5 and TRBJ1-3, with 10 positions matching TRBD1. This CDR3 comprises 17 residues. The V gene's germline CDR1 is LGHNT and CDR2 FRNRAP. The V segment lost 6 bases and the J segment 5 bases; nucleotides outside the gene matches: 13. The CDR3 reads CASGLPWTGGGRNTIYF. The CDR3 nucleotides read TGTGCTAGTGGCCTCCCTTGGACAGGGGGAGGGAGAAACACCATATATTTT.

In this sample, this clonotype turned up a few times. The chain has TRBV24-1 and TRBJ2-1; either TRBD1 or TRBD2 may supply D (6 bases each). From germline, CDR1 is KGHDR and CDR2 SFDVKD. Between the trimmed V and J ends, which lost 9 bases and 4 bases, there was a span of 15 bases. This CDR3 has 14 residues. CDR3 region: CATLRGLQYNEQFF. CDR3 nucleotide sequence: TGTGCCACCCTACGGGGGCTACAATACAATGAGCAGTTCTTC.

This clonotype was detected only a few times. The CDR3 sequence is CASSAPPIEQFF. The CDR3 DNA reads TGTGCCAGCAGCGCCCCCCCCATTGAGCAGTTCTTC. The V and J genes are TRBV5-5 and TRBJ2-1; D unclear. From germline, CDR1 is SGHKS and CDR2 YYEKEE (reference sequence). Deletions cut 4 bases from V and 9 bases from J, with 11 bases between. The CDR3 totals 12 residues. Full variable domain (missing parts from reference TRBV5-5 and TRBJ2-1): DAGVTQSPTHLIKTRGQQVTLRCSPISGHKSVSWYQQVLGQGPQFIFQYYEKEERGRGNFPDRFSARQFPNYSSELNVNALLLGDSALYLCASSAPPIEQFFGPGTRLTVL.

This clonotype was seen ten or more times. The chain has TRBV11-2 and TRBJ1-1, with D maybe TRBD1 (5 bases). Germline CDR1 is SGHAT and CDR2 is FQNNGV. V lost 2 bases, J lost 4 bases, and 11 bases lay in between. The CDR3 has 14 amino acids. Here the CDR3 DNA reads TGTGCCAGCAGCTTATACGGGGGTAGCACTGAAGCTTTCTTT. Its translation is CASSLYGGSTEAFF.

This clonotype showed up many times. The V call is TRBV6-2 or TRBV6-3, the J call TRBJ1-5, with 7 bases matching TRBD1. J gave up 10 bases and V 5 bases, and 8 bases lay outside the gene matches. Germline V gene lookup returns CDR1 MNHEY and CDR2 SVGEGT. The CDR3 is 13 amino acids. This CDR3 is CASSGTVKGPQHF. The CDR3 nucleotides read TGTGCCAGCAGTGGGACAGTTAAAGGACCCCAGCATTTT.

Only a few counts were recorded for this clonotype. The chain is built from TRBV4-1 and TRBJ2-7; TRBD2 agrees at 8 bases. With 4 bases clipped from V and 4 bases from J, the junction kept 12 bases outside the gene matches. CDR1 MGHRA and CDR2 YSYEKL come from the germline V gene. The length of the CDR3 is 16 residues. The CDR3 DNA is TGCGCCAGCAGCCCCGAACCGCAAGCGGGGGTATACGAGCAGTACTTC. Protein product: CASSPEPQAGVYEQYF.

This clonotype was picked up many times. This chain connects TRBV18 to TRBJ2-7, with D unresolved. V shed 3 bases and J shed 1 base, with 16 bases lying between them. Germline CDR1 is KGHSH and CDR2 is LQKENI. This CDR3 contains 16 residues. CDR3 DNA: TGTGCCAGCTCACCTGCCGTTTCCGGTGGTTCCTACGAGCAGTACTTC. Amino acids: CASSPAVSGGSYEQYF.

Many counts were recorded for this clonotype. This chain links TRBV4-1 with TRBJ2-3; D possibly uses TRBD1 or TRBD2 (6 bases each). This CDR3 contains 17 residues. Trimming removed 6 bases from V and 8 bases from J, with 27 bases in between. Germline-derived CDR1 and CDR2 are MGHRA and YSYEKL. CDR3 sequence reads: CASRELQSGAPIGTQYF. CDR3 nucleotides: TGCGCCAGCAGAGAACTCCAATCGGGGGCTCCGATAGGTACGCAGTATTTT.